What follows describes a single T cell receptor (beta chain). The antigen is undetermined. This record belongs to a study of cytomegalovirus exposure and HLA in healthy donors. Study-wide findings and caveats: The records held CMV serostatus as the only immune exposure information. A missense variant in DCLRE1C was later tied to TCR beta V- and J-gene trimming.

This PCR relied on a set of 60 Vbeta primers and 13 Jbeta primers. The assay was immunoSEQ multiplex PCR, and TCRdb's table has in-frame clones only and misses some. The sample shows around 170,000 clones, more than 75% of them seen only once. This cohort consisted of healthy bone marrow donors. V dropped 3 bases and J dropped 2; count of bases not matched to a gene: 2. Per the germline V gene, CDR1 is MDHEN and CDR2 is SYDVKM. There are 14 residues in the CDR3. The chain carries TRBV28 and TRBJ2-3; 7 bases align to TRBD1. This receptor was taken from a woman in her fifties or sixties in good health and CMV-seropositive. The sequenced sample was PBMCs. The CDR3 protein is CASSLDRSTDTQYF. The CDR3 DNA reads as TGTGCCAGCAGTTTGGACAGGTCCACAGATACGCAGTATTTT.